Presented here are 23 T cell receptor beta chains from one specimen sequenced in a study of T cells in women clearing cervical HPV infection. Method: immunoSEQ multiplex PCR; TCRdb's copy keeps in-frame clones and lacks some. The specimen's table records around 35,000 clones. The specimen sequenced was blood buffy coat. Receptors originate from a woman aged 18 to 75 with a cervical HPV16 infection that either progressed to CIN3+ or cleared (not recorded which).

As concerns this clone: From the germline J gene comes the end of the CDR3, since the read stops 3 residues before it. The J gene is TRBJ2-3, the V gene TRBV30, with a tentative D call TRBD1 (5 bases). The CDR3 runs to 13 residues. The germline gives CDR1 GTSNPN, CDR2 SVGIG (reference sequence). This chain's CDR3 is CASQASTNQPQYF. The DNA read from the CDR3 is TGTGCCTCACAGGCTAGTACCAATCAGCCG.

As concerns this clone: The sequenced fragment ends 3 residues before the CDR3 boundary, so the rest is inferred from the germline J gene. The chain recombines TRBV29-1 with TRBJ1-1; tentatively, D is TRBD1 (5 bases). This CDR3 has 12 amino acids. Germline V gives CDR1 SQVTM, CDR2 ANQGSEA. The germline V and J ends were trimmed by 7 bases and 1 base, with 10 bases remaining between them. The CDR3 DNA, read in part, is TGCAGCGCGAATCAGGGGAACACTGAA. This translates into CSANQGNTE. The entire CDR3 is CSANQGNTEAFF.

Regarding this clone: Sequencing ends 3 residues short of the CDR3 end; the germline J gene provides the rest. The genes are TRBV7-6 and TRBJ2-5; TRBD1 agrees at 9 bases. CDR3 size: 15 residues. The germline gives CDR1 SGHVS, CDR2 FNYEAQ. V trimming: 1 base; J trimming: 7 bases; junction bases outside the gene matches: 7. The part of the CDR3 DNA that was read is TGTGCCAGCAGCTTAGTGGGACAGGGATGGGGGACC. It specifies CASSLVGQGWGT. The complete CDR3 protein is CASSLVGQGWGTQYF.

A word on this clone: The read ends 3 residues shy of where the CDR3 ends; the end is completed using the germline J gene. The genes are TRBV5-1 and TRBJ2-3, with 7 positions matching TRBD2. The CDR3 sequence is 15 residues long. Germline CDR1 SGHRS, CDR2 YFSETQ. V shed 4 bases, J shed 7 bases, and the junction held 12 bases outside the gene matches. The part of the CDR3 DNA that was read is TGCGCCAGCAGCCTCACTAGCGACCGAGGAAATACG. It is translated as CASSLTSDRGNT. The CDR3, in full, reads CASSLTSDRGNTQYF. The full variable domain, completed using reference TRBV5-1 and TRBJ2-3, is KAGVTQTPRYLIKTRGQQVTLSCSPISGHRSVSWYQQTPGQGLQFLFEYFSETQRNKGNFPGRFSGRQFSNSRSEMNVSTLELGDSALYLCASSLTSDRGNTQYFGPGTRLTVL.

Incomplete CDR3 DNA: TGTGCCAGCAGCTTAAATGCAGGGGGTGGC. It yields the protein CASSLNAGGG. The complete CDR3 protein is CASSLNAGGGYTF. V gene TRBV7-3 combines with J gene TRBJ1-2; 7 nucleotides align to TRBD1. The read finishes 3 residues shy of the CDR3 end, and the germline J gene is used to complete it. V lost 1 base and J lost 7; bases outside the gene matches: 3. CDR3 length: 13 residues. Germline V gene sequence: CDR1 SGHTA, CDR2 FQGTGA.

CDR3 bases read: TGTGCCAGCAGCTTAGGGGCGGGGAATGAACAGCCG. Translation: CASSLGAGNEQP. The CDR3 in its entirety is CASSLGAGNEQPQYF. This chain connects TRBV7-9 to TRBJ2-3; D possibly corresponds to TRBD2 (6 bases). The read ends 3 residues shy of where the CDR3 ends; the end is completed using the germline J gene. Looked up from germline, CDR1 is SEHNR and CDR2 is FQNEAQ (reference sequence). CDR3 size: 15 residues. Complete variable domain (other parts from reference TRBV7-9 and TRBJ2-3): DTGVSQNPRHKITKRGQNVTFRCDPISEHNRLYWYRQTLGQGPEFLTYFQNEAQLEKSRLLSDRFSAERPKGSFSTLEIQRTEQGDSAMYLCASSLGAGNEQPQYFGPGTRLTVL.

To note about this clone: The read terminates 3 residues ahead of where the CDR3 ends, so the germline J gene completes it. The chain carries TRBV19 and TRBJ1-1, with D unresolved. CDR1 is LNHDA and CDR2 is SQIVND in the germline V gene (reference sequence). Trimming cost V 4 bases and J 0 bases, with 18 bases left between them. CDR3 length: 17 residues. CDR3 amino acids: CASSNRGKRSMNTEAFF. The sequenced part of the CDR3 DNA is TGTGCCAGTAGTAACCGAGGTAAGAGGTCCATGAACACTGAA.

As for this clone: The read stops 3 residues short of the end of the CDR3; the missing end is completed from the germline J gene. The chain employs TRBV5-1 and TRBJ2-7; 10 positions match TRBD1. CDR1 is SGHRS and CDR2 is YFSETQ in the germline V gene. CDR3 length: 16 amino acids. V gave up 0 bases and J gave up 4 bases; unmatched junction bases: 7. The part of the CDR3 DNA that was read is TGCGCCAGCAGCTTGGTGGGGACAGGGGCGCCTTACGAG. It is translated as CASSLVGTGAPYE. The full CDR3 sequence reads CASSLVGTGAPYEQYF.

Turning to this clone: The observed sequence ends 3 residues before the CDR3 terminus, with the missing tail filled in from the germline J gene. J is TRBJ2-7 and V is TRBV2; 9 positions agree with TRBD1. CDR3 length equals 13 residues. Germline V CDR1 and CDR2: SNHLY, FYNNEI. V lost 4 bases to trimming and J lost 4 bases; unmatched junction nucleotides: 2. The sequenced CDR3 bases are TGTGCCAGCAGTGGAGGGACAGGGTACGAG. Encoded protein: CASSGGTGYE. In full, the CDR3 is CASSGGTGYEQYF.

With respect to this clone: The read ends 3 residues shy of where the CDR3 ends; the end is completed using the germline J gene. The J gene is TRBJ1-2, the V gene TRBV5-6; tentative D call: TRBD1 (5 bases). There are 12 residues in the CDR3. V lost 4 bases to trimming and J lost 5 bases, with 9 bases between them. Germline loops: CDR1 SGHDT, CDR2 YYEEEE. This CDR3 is CASSIREYGYTF. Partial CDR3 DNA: TGTGCCAGCAGCATCAGGGAATATGGC.

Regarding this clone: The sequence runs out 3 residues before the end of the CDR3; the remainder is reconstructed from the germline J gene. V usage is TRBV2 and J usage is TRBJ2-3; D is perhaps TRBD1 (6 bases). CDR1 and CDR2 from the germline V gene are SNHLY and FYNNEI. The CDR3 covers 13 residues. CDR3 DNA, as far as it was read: TGTGCCAGCAGTGTATTAGGGACACCTCCG. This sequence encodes CASSVLGTPP. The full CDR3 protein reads CASSVLGTPPQYF.

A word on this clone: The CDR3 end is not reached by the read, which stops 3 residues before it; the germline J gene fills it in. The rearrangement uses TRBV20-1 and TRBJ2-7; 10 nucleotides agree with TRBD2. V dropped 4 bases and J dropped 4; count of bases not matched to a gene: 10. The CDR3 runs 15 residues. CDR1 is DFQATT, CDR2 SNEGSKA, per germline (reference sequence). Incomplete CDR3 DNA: TGCAGTGCTAAGCGGACTAGCGGTTCCCCTTACGAG. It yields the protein CSAKRTSGSPYE. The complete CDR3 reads CSAKRTSGSPYEQYF.

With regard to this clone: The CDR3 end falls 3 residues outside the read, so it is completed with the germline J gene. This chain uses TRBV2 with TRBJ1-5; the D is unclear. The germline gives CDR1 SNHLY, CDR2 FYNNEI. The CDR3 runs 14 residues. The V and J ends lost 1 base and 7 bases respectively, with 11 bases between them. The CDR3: CASSEVTPRQPQHF. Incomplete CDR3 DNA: TGTGCCAGCAGTGAAGTTACCCCGAGGCAGCCC.

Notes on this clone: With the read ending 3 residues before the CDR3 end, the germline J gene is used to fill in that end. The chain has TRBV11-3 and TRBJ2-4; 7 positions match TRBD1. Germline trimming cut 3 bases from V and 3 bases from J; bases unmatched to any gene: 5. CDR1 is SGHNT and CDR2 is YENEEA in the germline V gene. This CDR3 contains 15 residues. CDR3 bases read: TGTGCCAGCAGCTTTAGCCGGGACAGCAAAAACATT. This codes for CASSFSRDSKNI. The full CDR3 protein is CASSFSRDSKNIQYF. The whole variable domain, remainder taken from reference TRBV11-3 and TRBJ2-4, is EAGVVQSPRYKIIEKKQPVAFWCNPISGHNTLYWYLQNLGQGPELLIRYENEEAVDDSQLPKDRFSAERLKGVDSTLKIQPAELGDSAVYLCASSFSRDSKNIQYFGAGTRLSVL.

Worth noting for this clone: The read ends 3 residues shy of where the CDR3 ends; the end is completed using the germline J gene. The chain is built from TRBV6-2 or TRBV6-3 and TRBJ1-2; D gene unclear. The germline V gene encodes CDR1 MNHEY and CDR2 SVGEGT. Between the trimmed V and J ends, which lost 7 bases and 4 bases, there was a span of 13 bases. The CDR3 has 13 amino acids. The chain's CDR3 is CASNEGRSYGYTF. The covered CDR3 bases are TGTGCCAGCAACGAGGGCAGATCCTATGGC.

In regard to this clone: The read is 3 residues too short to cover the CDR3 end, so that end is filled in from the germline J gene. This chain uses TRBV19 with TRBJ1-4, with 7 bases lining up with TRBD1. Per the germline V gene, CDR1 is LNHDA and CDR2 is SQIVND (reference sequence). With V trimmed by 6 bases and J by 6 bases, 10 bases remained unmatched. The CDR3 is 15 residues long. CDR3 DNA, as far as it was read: TGTGCCAGTAGGGGCCGGGACAGAGGGGATGAAAAA. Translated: CASRGRDRGDEK. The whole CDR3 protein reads CASRGRDRGDEKLFF.

The CDR3 protein is CSLTRRGTGELFF. The CDR3 DNA, read in part, is TGCAGTTTAACCCGGCGGGGTACCGGGGAG. This sequence joins TRBV20-1 and TRBJ2-2, with D perhaps TRBD2 (6 bases). The CDR3 goes on 3 residues after the read ends, and that part is filled in from the germline J gene. V was trimmed by 8 bases and J by 5 bases, leaving 15 bases between them. This CDR3 comprises 13 residues. Germline lookup yields CDR1 DFQATT and CDR2 SNEGSKA (reference sequence).

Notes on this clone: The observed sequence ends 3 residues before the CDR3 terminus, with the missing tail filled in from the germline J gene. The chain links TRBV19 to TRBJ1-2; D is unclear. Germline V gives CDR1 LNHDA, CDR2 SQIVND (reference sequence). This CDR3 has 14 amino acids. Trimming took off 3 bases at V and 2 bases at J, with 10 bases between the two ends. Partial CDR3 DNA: TGTGCCAGTAGTATCCGGGGAGGGAACTATGGC. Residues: CASSIRGGNYG. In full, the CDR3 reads CASSIRGGNYGYTF.

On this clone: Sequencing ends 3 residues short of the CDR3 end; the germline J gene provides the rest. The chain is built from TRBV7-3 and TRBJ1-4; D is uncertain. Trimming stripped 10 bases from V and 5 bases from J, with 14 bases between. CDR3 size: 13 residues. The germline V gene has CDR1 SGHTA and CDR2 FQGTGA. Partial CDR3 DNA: TGTGCCACCGCGCGGTCCGCAAATGAAAAA. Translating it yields CATARSANEK. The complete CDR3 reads CATARSANEKLFF.

The CDR3 sequence: CASSVSSSYNEQFF. CDR3 bases read: TGTGCCAGCTCAGTTAGTAGCTCCTACAATGAG. This chain joins TRBV18 and TRBJ2-1; no clear D gene. With the read ending 3 residues before the CDR3 end, the germline J gene is used to fill in that end. This CDR3 is built from 14 residues. Germline V CDR1 and CDR2: KGHSH, LQKENI. Deletions cut 5 bases from V and 0 bases from J, with 8 bases between.

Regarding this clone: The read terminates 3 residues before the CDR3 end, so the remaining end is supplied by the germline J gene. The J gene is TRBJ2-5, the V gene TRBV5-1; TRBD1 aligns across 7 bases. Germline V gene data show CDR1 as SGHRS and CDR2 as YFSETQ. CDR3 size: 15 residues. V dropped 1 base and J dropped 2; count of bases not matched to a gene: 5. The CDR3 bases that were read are TGCGCCAGCAGCTTGTTTGGGACAGAACAAGAGACC. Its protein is CASSLFGTEQET. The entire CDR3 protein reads CASSLFGTEQETQYF.

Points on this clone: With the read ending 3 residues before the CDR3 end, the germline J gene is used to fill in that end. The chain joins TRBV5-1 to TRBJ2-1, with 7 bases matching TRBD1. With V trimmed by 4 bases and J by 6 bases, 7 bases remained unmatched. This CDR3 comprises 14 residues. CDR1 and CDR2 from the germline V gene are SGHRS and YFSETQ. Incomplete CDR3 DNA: TGCGCCAGCAGCGCAGGGGGTTCGGGCAATGAG. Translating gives CASSAGGSGNE. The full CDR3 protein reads CASSAGGSGNEQFF. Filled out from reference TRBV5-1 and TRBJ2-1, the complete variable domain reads KAGVTQTPRYLIKTRGQQVTLSCSPISGHRSVSWYQQTPGQGLQFLFEYFSETQRNKGNFPGRFSGRQFSNSRSEMNVSTLELGDSALYLCASSAGGSGNEQFFGPGTRLTVL.

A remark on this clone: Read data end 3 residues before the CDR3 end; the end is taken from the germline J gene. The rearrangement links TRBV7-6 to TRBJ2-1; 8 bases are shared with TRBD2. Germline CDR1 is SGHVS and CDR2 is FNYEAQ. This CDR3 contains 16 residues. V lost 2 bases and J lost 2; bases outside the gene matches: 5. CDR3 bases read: TGTGCCAGCAGCTTATATCCAGCGGGAGCCTACAATGAG. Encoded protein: CASSLYPAGAYNE. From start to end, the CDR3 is CASSLYPAGAYNEQFF. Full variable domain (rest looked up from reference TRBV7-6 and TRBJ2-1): GAGVSQSPRYKVTKRGQDVALRCDPISGHVSLYWYRQALGQGPEFLTYFNYEAQQDKSGLPNDRFSAERPEGSISTLTIQRTEQRDSAMYRCASSLYPAGAYNEQFFGPGTRLTVL.